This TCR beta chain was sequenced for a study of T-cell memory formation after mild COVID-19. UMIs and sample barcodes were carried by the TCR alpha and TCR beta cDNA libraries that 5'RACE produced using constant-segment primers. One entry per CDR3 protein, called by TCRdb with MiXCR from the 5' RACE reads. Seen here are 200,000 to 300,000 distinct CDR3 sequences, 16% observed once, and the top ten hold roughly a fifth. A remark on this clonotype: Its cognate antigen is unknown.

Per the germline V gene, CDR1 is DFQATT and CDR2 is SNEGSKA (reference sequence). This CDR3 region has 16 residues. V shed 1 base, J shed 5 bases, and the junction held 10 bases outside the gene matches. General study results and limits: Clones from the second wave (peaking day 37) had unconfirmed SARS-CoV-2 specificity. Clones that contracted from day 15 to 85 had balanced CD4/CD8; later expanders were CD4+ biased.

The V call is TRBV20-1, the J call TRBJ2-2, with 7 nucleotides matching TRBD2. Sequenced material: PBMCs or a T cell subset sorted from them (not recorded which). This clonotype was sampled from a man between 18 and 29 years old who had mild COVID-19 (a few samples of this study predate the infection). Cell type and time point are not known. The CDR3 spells CSARAPGLTLTGELFF. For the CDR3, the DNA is TGCAGTGCTAGAGCGCCGGGACTAACCCTAACCGGGGAGCTGTTTTTT.